The next 16 T cell receptor beta chains were all read from a single sample in a study of T cell responses to AZD1222 COVID-19 vaccine (dated by TCRdb to the early 2020s). The sample's time point, from its label and the paper: baseline before first vaccination. The intended sense of this specimen's treatment or condition label: meningococcal conjugate vaccine given as trial control. Library generation was performed with the immunoSEQ multiplex PCR assay. TCRdb limited this immuneACCESS table to in-frame rearrangements with V and J called. A share of clones is missing; checked studies link under half to unresolved V genes, and the rest is unexplained. This sample has 200,000 or so clones in its table, and approximately 94% of those were observed once. Roughly 1% of the sample rests with the top ten. The sequencing here drew on peripheral blood, taken on day 0 of MenACWY control vaccination. Source of these receptors: an adult in good health.

This chain joins TRBV3-1 (or the pseudogene TRBV3-2) and TRBJ2-3; 14 positions agree with TRBD2. CDR1 LGHDT and CDR2 YNNKEL come from the germline V gene (reference sequence). V was clipped by 2 bases and J by 4 bases; unmatched bases: 5. There are 17 residues in the CDR3. The CDR3 bases are TGTGCCAGCAGCCAACCCGGACTAGCGGGGGGCCCAGATACGCAGTATTTT. It is translated as CASSQPGLAGGPDTQYF.

V is TRBV7-9 and J is TRBJ1-4; weak D call: TRBD1 (5 bases). The V gene lost 7 bases and the J gene lost 0 bases, with 9 bases spanning the gap. Germline-derived CDR1 and CDR2 are SEHNR and FQNEAQ (reference sequence). This CDR3 is built from 14 residues. The CDR3 region is CASKRQTTNEKLFF. The DNA of the CDR3 is TGTGCCAGCAAAAGACAGACAACTAATGAAAAACTGTTTTTT.

Here the CDR3 reads CASSTWGGSSPLHF. The DNA for the CDR3 is TGTGCCAGTAGTACCTGGGGGGGGAGTTCACCCCTCCACTTT. The V call is TRBV19, the J call TRBJ1-6, with D tentatively TRBD1 (5 bases). Germline loops: CDR1 LNHDA, CDR2 SQIVND (reference sequence). This CDR3 region has 14 residues. V lost 4 bases to trimming and J lost 9 bases, with 13 bases between them.

The V gene is TRBV6-5, the J gene TRBJ1-5; 10 bases fit TRBD1. This CDR3 region has 15 residues. The germline V gene encodes CDR1 MNHEY and CDR2 SVGAGI. After removal of 6 bases from V and 3 bases from J, the junction contained 5 bases not matched to a gene. The CDR3 DNA is TGTGCCAGCAGGAGGGACAGGGGTACCAATCAGCCCCAGCATTTT. Amino acid sequence: CASRRDRGTNQPQHF.

The V call is TRBV5-1, the J call TRBJ2-5; TRBD2 aligns across 10 bases. Trimming at V came to 3 bases and at J to 5 bases, leaving 7 bases not matched to a gene. The CDR3 has 15 residues. Germline loops: CDR1 SGHRS, CDR2 YFSETQ. The CDR3, as DNA: TGCGCCAGCAGCTCTACCGGGACTAGCGTGGAGACCCAGTACTTC. Its protein is CASSSTGTSVETQYF. Drawing the rest from reference TRBV5-1 and TRBJ2-5, the complete variable domain is KAGVTQTPRYLIKTRGQQVTLSCSPISGHRSVSWYQQTPGQGLQFLFEYFSETQRNKGNFPGRFSGRQFSNSRSEMNVSTLELGDSALYLCASSSTGTSVETQYFGPGTRLLVL.

V is TRBV6-6 and J is TRBJ2-5; 8 bases match TRBD2. Germline CDR1 MNHNY, CDR2 SVGAGI (reference sequence). The V and J ends lost 5 bases and 2 bases, in that order; junction bases with no gene match: 16. The CDR3 spans 18 residues. In DNA, the CDR3 is TGTGCCAGCAGTCCCGGTCGGATAAGCGGGGGATTGCAAGAGACCCAGTACTTC. It yields the protein CASSPGRISGGLQETQYF.

J is TRBJ1-5 and V is TRBV6-5; possibly TRBD1 for D (6 bases). The CDR3 has 14 residues. The germline V gene encodes CDR1 MNHEY and CDR2 SVGAGI. V lost 6 bases, J lost 2 bases, and 11 bases lay in between. The CDR3 spells CASSLQGGNQPQHF. The CDR3 DNA sequence: TGTGCCAGCAGCTTACAGGGAGGCAATCAGCCCCAGCATTTT.

The chain combines TRBV19 with TRBJ2-5; D is perhaps TRBD2 (7 bases). The ends were cut back, 8 bases at V and 4 bases at J, with 17 bases in the middle. Germline CDR1 is LNHDA and CDR2 is SQIVND (reference sequence). This CDR3 has 14 residues. The CDR3 DNA follows: TGTGCCAGTCAGGAAGGGGGGGCGGGAGAGACCCAGTACTTC. Translating gives CASQEGGAGETQYF.

The J gene is TRBJ1-5, the V gene TRBV19; the D gene is possibly TRBD1 (5 bases). Germline CDR1 is LNHDA and CDR2 is SQIVND (reference sequence). The CDR3 is 14 residues long. With 3 bases removed from V and 0 bases from J, the gap between germline ends came to 6 bases. The DNA of the CDR3 is TGTGCCAGTAGTATGACAGTTAGCAATCAGCCCCAGCATTTT. Encoded protein: CASSMTVSNQPQHF.

The rearrangement uses TRBV12-5 and TRBJ1-2, with TRBD1 matching over 7 bases. Germline V lookup: CDR1 LGHNT, CDR2 FRNRAP. The CDR3 contains 13 residues. The V and J ends lost 7 bases and 7 bases, in that order; junction bases with no gene match: 9. The CDR3 nucleotides are TGTGCTAGTGCACCCTCAGGGGGGTCTGGCTACACCTTC. Translating gives CASAPSGGSGYTF.

The chain carries TRBV4-2 and TRBJ2-7, with 8 bases matching TRBD2. This CDR3 comprises 13 residues. Germline assignment: CDR1 LGHNA and CDR2 YNFKEQ. J gave up 7 bases and V 6 bases, and 8 bases lay outside the gene matches. CDR3 residues: CASSRGGRREQYF. The CDR3 DNA reads as TGTGCCAGCAGTCGGGGGGGCCGTCGGGAGCAGTACTTC.

This clone was counted only a few times. The rearrangement uses TRBV7-6 and TRBJ2-1, with D possibly TRBD2 on 6 matching bases. The length of the CDR3 is 15 residues. Germline values: CDR1 SGHVS, CDR2 FNYEAQ. The germline V and J ends were trimmed by 2 bases and 4 bases, with 12 bases remaining between them. CDR3 in amino acids: CASSLRGVEYNEQFF. CDR3 DNA sequence: TGTGCCAGCAGCTTACGCGGGGTAGAATACAATGAGCAGTTCTTC.

The chain employs TRBV20-1 and TRBJ2-3; no reliable D call. CDR1 DFQATT and CDR2 SNEGSKA come from the germline V gene (reference sequence). CDR3 length equals 11 residues. As DNA, the CDR3 is TGCAGCCCCTGGCTAGGGGATACGCAGTATTTT. This sequence encodes CSPWLGDTQYF.

J is TRBJ2-1 and V is TRBV4-1, with D uncertain. Trimming removed 5 bases from V and 9 bases from J, with 11 bases in between. CDR1 is MGHRA, CDR2 YSYEKL, per germline. CDR3 length equals 12 residues. DNA for the CDR3: TGCGCCAGCAGCTTTAGGGCCCCTGAGCAGTTCTTC. It encodes CASSFRAPEQFF.

V usage is TRBV9 and J usage is TRBJ2-2, with TRBD2 matching 11 bases. The CDR3 runs to 15 residues. The V and J ends lost 2 bases and 6 bases, in that order; junction bases with no gene match: 3. CDR1 is SGDLS, CDR2 YYNGEE, per germline. CDR3 sequence: CASSVGLAGPGELFF. CDR3 in DNA: TGTGCCAGCAGCGTCGGACTAGCGGGTCCCGGGGAGCTGTTTTTT.

The sample holds a few counts of this clone. This rearrangement joins TRBV4-1 to TRBJ1-2, with D possibly TRBD1 on 5 matching bases. The germline gives CDR1 MGHRA, CDR2 YSYEKL. The CDR3 has 14 residues. V shed 3 bases and J shed 3 bases, with 11 bases lying between them. CDR3 coding DNA: TGCGCCAGCAGCCAGTCCGGGACGTACTATGGCTACACCTTC. This encodes CASSQSGTYYGYTF.